The 29 T cell receptor beta chains reported below all come from one sample, sequenced in a study of Graves' ophthalmopathy and Graves' hyperthyroidism. RNA transcripts yielded amplified TCR beta CDR3 regions. First-round RT-PCR employed HTBI primers, with a second-round multiplex PCR after it. In TCRdb, the multiplex PCR reads were re-called with MiXCR into one record per CDR3 protein. Here the sample spans around 600,000 distinct CDR3 sequences, about 40% being singletons. Sequencing was performed on peripheral blood. The source of these receptors is an adult man with Graves' ophthalmopathy.

Note on this clonotype: The final CDR3 position lacks the conserved phenylalanine or tryptophan, pointing to a likely read error. Because the CDR3's place on the DNA is in doubt, the DNA is left out and the CDR3 is given as listed by TCRdb. This chain connects TRBV2 to TRBJ1-4. Germline CDR1 reads SNHLY; CDR2 reads FYNNEI. Both ends counted, the CDR3 spans 9 residues. This chain's CDR3 is CASSRYMNT.

This clonotype occurred many times. The V and J genes are TRBV12-3 or TRBV12-4 and TRBJ1-1; TRBD1 aligns across 7 bases. This CDR3 spans 15 amino acids. Germline trimming cut 5 bases from V and 4 bases from J; bases unmatched to any gene: 10. The chain's CDR3 is CASSGNRGPSTEAFF. CDR3 in DNA: TGTGCCAGCAGTGGAAACAGGGGCCCAAGCACTGAAGCTTTCTTT.

This clonotype was observed once. This sequence joins TRBV10-3 and TRBJ1-6; 8 nucleotides line up with TRBD1. From germline, CDR1 is ENHRY and CDR2 SYGVKD. This CDR3 region has 12 residues. Trimming removed 5 bases from V and 17 bases from J; junction bases left unmatched: 8. CDR3 nucleotides: TGTGCCATCAGTATGGACAGGGCGGGCATCCACTTT. This encodes CAISMDRAGIHF.

The gene calls are TRBV25-1 and TRBJ1-4; D is possibly TRBD1 (5 bases). Trimming stripped 1 base from V and 5 bases from J, with 11 bases between. The CDR3 extends over 15 amino acids. Per germline, CDR1 MGHDK and CDR2 SYGVNS. CDR3 protein: CASSECLAGNEKLFF. In DNA, the CDR3 is TGTGCCAGCAGTGAATGCCTGGCAGGGAATGAAAAACTGTTTTTT.

This clonotype was recorded a few times. This chain links TRBV9 with TRBJ2-2, with TRBD1 identical over 11 bases. Germline lookup yields CDR1 SGDLS and CDR2 YYNGEE. This CDR3 comprises 17 residues. The V segment lost 4 bases and the J segment 5 bases; nucleotides outside the gene matches: 10. The CDR3 DNA reads as TGTGCCAGCAGCACTACTCCGGGACAGGGGGTTACCGGGGAGCTGTTTTTT. Amino acids: CASSTTPGQGVTGELFF.

This clonotype has a count of ten or more. V usage is TRBV7-9 and J usage is TRBJ2-7, with D perhaps TRBD1 (5 bases). CDR3 length equals 15 residues. The germline V gene has CDR1 SEHNR and CDR2 FQNEAQ (reference sequence). V gave up 7 bases and J gave up 1 base, with 17 bases separating them. This chain's CDR3 is CASTRLGQGSYEQYF. DNA for the CDR3: TGTGCCAGCACCAGGCTCGGGCAGGGATCCTACGAGCAGTACTTC. The whole variable domain, filled in from reference TRBV7-9 and TRBJ2-7, reads DTGVSQNPRHKITKRGQNVTFRCDPISEHNRLYWYRQTLGQGPEFLTYFQNEAQLEKSRLLSDRFSAERPKGSFSTLEIQRTEQGDSAMYLCASTRLGQGSYEQYFGPGTRLTVT.

The chain carries TRBV15 and TRBJ1-2; 7 bases map to TRBD1. CDR3 length: 16 residues. Germline CDR1 is LNHNV and CDR2 is YYDKDF (reference sequence). V trimming: 3 bases; J trimming: 0 bases; junction bases outside the gene matches: 7. The DNA of the CDR3 is TGTGCCACCAGCAGTGGCCAGGGGGACGCTAACTATGGCTACACCTTC. It encodes CATSSGQGDANYGYTF.

This chain connects TRBV2 to TRBJ2-7; 7 nucleotides match TRBD2. This CDR3 has 13 residues. V lost 10 bases and J lost 2; bases outside the gene matches: 8. Germline V CDR1 and CDR2: SNHLY, FYNNEI. The CDR3 sequence is CATRGAGTYEQYF. The DNA of the CDR3 is TGTGCCACCCGGGGAGCGGGGACCTACGAGCAGTACTTC. Supplemented by reference TRBV2 and TRBJ2-7, the full variable domain reads EPEVTQTPSHQVTQMGQEVILRCVPISNHLYFYWYRQILGQKVEFLVSFYNNEISEKSEIFDDQFSVERPDGSNFTLKIRSTKLEDSAMYFCATRGAGTYEQYFGPGTRLTVT.

This clonotype was counted between two and nine times. The V and J genes are TRBV20-1 and TRBJ1-3, with D uncertain. With 5 bases removed from V and 0 bases from J, the gap between germline ends came to 23 bases. The CDR3 covers 18 residues. Looked up from germline, CDR1 is DFQATT and CDR2 is SNEGSKA (reference sequence). CDR3 sequence reads: CSALEGAVGFSSGNTIYF. Written as DNA, the CDR3 is TGCAGTGCTTTAGAGGGCGCTGTGGGCTTCAGCTCTGGAAACACCATATATTTT.

To note about this clonotype: At one boundary the junction diverges from the germline segment, which might be a read error. This sequence joins TRBV2 and TRBJ2-1; D remains ambiguous. In germline, CDR1 is SNHLY, CDR2 FYNNEI. The CDR3 runs 14 residues. The DNA for the CDR3 is TGTGTCAGCAACCAATGGGCTAGTGTCAATGAGCAGTTCTTC. This sequence encodes CVSNQWASVNEQFF.

Remarks on this clonotype: The DNA is left out, because the CDR3 cannot be placed on it with certainty; the CDR3 is given as TCRdb lists it. The rearrangement links TRBV9 to TRBJ2-2; TRBD2, as called in the table, went unchecked against the DNA. Germline CDR1 reads SGDLS; CDR2 reads YYNGEE. With termini counted, the CDR3 has 13 amino acids. The CDR3 region is CASSVGLAGSCFF.

This clonotype was found a few times. The chain employs TRBV7-2 and TRBJ2-2; 9 bases align to TRBD2. The CDR3 loop spans 18 amino acids. V gave up 5 bases and J gave up 3 bases; unmatched junction bases: 13. The germline V gene has CDR1 SGHTA and CDR2 FQGNSA. The CDR3 region has the DNA TGTGCCAGCAGCCAAGTCGGCGGGAGGGCCTGGTACACCGGGGAGCTGTTTTTT. Protein: CASSQVGGRAWYTGELFF.

This clonotype was seen repeatedly, ten times or more. The gene calls are TRBV6-1 and TRBJ2-7; D not certain. V lost 6 bases and J lost 2, with 11 bases in between. The CDR3 is 13 amino acids. CDR1 and CDR2 (germline): MNHNS, SASEGT. Here the CDR3 reads CASRPSQAYEQYF. CDR3 nucleotide sequence: TGTGCCAGCAGACCGTCTCAGGCCTACGAGCAGTACTTC.

V and J are TRBV4-1 and TRBJ1-1; D perhaps matches TRBD1 (5 bases). The CDR3 has 12 amino acids. Trimming pared 1 base from V and 10 bases from J, leaving 10 bases between. In germline, CDR1 is MGHRA, CDR2 YSYEKL. The chain's CDR3 is CASSQGGSGAFF. The CDR3 coding sequence is TGCGCCAGCAGCCAAGGGGGCTCAGGAGCTTTCTTT.

This clonotype was counted at least ten times. J is TRBJ1-5 and V is TRBV19, with 7 bases matching TRBD1. The germline gives CDR1 LNHDA, CDR2 SQIVND (reference sequence). This CDR3 is built from 16 residues. Trimming removed 3 bases from V and 9 bases from J; junction bases left unmatched: 14. The CDR3 coding sequence is TGTGCCAGTAGTATCGCACTCCCGGGACAGACACTGCCCCAGCATTTT. Protein: CASSIALPGQTLPQHF.

This clonotype was detected only a few times. The chain combines TRBV27 with TRBJ1-6; 7 bases align to TRBD1. The V gene's germline CDR1 is MNHEY and CDR2 SMNVEV (reference sequence). V lost 5 bases, J lost 14 bases, and 9 bases stayed unmatched. There are 13 residues in the CDR3. CDR3 in amino acids: CASSPSRDRSLHF. The CDR3 nucleotides read TGTGCCAGCAGTCCGTCCCGGGACAGATCCCTCCACTTT.

The J gene is TRBJ1-5, the V gene TRBV13, with D perhaps TRBD1 (5 bases). V was clipped by 5 bases and J by 3 bases, with 11 bases between them. CDR3 length equals 14 residues. The V gene's germline CDR1 is PRHDT and CDR2 FYEKMQ (reference sequence). The CDR3 loop is CASSPDTHNQPQHF. The DNA for the CDR3 is TGTGCCAGCAGCCCGGACACTCACAATCAGCCCCAGCATTTT.

In its sample, this clonotype was seen a few times. The chain is built from TRBV11-2 and TRBJ2-5; 15 nucleotides line up with TRBD2. CDR3 length: 19 residues. V lost 2 bases and J lost 4; bases outside the gene matches: 11. CDR1 is SGHAT, CDR2 FQNNGV, per germline. Here the CDR3 DNA reads TGTGCCAGCAGCTTATATGGGTATCCGGGACTAGCGGGAGGAGAGACCCAGTACTTC. This encodes CASSLYGYPGLAGGETQYF.

This clonotype was seen many times. The V gene is TRBV10-3, the J gene TRBJ2-5; D not certain. Germline loops: CDR1 ENHRY, CDR2 SYGVKD. V was shortened by 6 bases and J by 5 bases, with 19 bases between the two germline ends. The CDR3 spans 15 residues. The CDR3 nucleotides read TGTGCCATCAGCTCGCGGACGGACGGTTCGGAGACCCAGTACTTC. Translated: CAISSRTDGSETQYF.

The chain employs TRBV10-3 and TRBJ2-7; D tentatively fits TRBD1 or TRBD2 (5 bases each). Germline V CDR1 and CDR2: ENHRY, SYGVKD. The CDR3 spans 14 residues. The V gene lost 10 bases and the J gene lost 0 bases, with 16 bases spanning the gap. For the CDR3, the DNA is TGTGCCAGCAGCCGAGGGGTGGGCTCCTACGAGCAGTACTTC. Amino acids: CASSRGVGSYEQYF.

V gene TRBV7-6 combines with J gene TRBJ2-5; TRBD1 aligns across 8 bases. Germline CDR1 reads SGHVS; CDR2 reads FNYEAQ. The CDR3 totals 15 residues. The chain's CDR3 is CARGAGGQGLETQYF. CDR3 DNA sequence: TGTGCTAGAGGGGCCGGCGGACAGGGTTTGGAGACCCAGTACTTC.

This clonotype has at least ten counts. The CDR3 DNA is TGTGCCAGCAGCGAACAGGGGGTGGCCTACGAGCAGTACTTC. Translating gives CASSEQGVAYEQYF. This sequence joins TRBV5-6 and TRBJ2-7; 8 bases fit TRBD1. The germline V gene has CDR1 SGHDT and CDR2 YYEEEE. V shed 4 bases, J shed 2 bases, and the junction held 5 bases outside the gene matches. There are 14 residues in the CDR3. The full variable domain, its missing parts supplied by reference TRBV5-6 and TRBJ2-7, is DAGVTQSPTHLIKTRGQQVTLRCSPKSGHDTVSWYQQALGQGPQFIFQYYEEEERQRGNFPDRFSGHQFPNYSSELNVNALLLGDSALYLCASSEQGVAYEQYFGPGTRLTVT.

The chain joins TRBV9 to TRBJ2-3; 9 bases align to TRBD1. The CDR3 runs 15 residues. CDR1 and CDR2 (germline): SGDLS, YYNGEE. Trimming removed 1 base from V and 3 bases from J; junction bases left unmatched: 3. CDR3 DNA: TGTGCCAGCAGCGTAAGGGGACAGGGAACAGATACGCAGTATTTT. As protein: CASSVRGQGTDTQYF. The variable domain in full, completed from reference TRBV9 and TRBJ2-3, reads DSGVTQTPKHLITATGQRVTLRCSPRSGDLSVYWYQQSLDQGLQFLIQYYNGEERAKGNILERFSAQQFPDLHSELNLSSLELGDSALYFCASSVRGQGTDTQYFGPGTRLTVL.

The V and J genes are TRBV2 and TRBJ1-2, with TRBD1 matching 10 bases. CDR3 length equals 14 residues. Looked up from germline, CDR1 is SNHLY and CDR2 is FYNNEI. Losses at the gene ends were 7 bases for V and 5 bases for J; bases not matched to a gene: 7. The CDR3 spells CASIGTGADYGYTF. Written as DNA, the CDR3 is TGTGCCAGCATTGGGACAGGGGCAGATTATGGCTACACCTTC.

This clonotype was recorded many times. The V gene is TRBV29-1, the J gene TRBJ1-2; no reliable D call. Germline V CDR1 and CDR2: SQVTM, ANQGSEA. The germline V and J ends were trimmed by 3 bases and 9 bases, with 17 bases remaining between them. CDR3 length equals 13 residues. The CDR3 DNA reads TGCAGCGTTGATGGGCAGGAGGCGAACAGCTACACCTTC. This translates into CSVDGQEANSYTF. Drawing the rest from reference TRBV29-1 and TRBJ1-2, the complete variable domain is SAVISQKPSRDICQRGTSLTIQCQVDSQVTMMFWYRQQPGQSLTLIATANQGSEATYESGFVIDKFPISRPNLTFSTLTVSNMSPEDSSIYLCSVDGQEANSYTFGSGTRLTVV.

This clonotype was found many times. The J gene is TRBJ1-1, the V gene TRBV25-1; tentatively, D is TRBD1 (6 bases). V lost 5 bases, J lost 14 bases, and 18 bases lay in between. Germline V gene lookup returns CDR1 MGHDK and CDR2 SYGVNS. The CDR3 spans 12 residues. The chain's CDR3 is CASSRVLGGPFF. The CDR3 bases are TGTGCCAGCAGTCGCGTTTTGGGGGGGCCCTTCTTT.

As concerns this clonotype: The conserved closing phenylalanine or tryptophan is absent in this CDR3, likely reflecting a read error. The V and J genes are TRBV2 and TRBJ1-6; D not resolved. CDR1 is SNHLY and CDR2 is FYNNEI in the germline V gene. CDR3 length: 12 amino acids. V lost 7 bases, J lost 5 bases, and 6 bases lay in between. The CDR3 coding sequence is TGTGCCAGCACCCAACATAATTCACCCCTCCACCTT. Translation gives CASTQHNSPLHL.

Points on this clonotype: This could be a read error, since a much larger clone is one nucleotide away. This sequence joins TRBV7-6 and TRBJ2-7, with unresolved D. Germline CDR1 and CDR2: SGHVS and FNYEAQ. The CDR3 is made up of 17 amino acids. V was pared by 1 base and J by 5 bases, with 21 bases between. The CDR3 here is CASSLVPPGSRSHEQYF. CDR3 coding DNA: TGTGCCAGCAGCTTAGTTCCCCCAGGTTCACGTTCCCACGAGCAGTACTTC.

At least ten counts were recorded for this clonotype. The J gene is TRBJ1-5, the V gene TRBV20-1; tentative D call: TRBD1 (5 bases). The CDR3 has 12 residues. The germline gives CDR1 DFQATT, CDR2 SNEGSKA (reference sequence). The ends were cut back, 7 bases at V and 6 bases at J, with 13 bases in the middle. CDR3: CSVSGGVQPQHF. Here the CDR3 DNA reads TGCAGTGTCTCTGGGGGGGTTCAGCCCCAGCATTTT.